The entry below gives a single TCR beta chain sequence along with its context. Its antigen is undetermined. The PCR made use of 60 Vbeta and 13 Jbeta primers. The assay was immunoSEQ multiplex PCR, and TCRdb's table has in-frame clones only and misses some. Its listing shows some 110,000 clones. The data originate from a study of cytomegalovirus exposure and HLA in healthy donors. Findings of the study overall: Later analysis showed TCR association rates varying by HLA locus, highest for DRB1 and lowest for HLA-C. Later on, an analysis found that several of the most significant clusters appeared to be linked to common viral pathogens, which included parvovirus B19. Researchers reported in a later analysis that a missense DCLRE1C variant was tied to TCR beta V- and J-gene trimming. Productive status was seen about 87% or about 30% of the time for most TCR beta V segments in an earlier analysis.

Germline assignment: CDR1 MGHRA and CDR2 YSYEKL. The trim removed 2 bases at V and 1 base at J, leaving 5 bases unmatched. The CDR3 runs 17 residues. The V gene is TRBV4-1, the J gene TRBJ1-6; 7 bases align to TRBD1. The specimen was PBMCs. The sequence derives from a man between 18 and 29 years old in good health and CMV-seronegative. The CDR3 nucleotides read TGCGCCAGCAGCCAAATGTCAGGGGGTTCCTATAATTCACCCCTCCACTTT. Protein product: CASSQMSGGSYNSPLHF.